This TCR beta chain came from a study of cytomegalovirus exposure and HLA in healthy donors. Study-wide points: Reports showed the classifier diagnosing cytomegalovirus status with high specificity and sensitivity.

Germline-derived CDR1 and CDR2 are SNHLY and FYNNEI. The J segment lost 3 bases and the V segment lost 3 bases, leaving 0 bases of the junction unmatched. The CDR3 covers 13 residues. This PCR relied on a set of 60 Vbeta primers and 13 Jbeta primers. Method: immunoSEQ multiplex PCR; TCRdb's copy keeps in-frame clones and lacks some. The data hold more than 95,000 clones, with around 68% observed a single time. A word on this clone: Its antigen is unidentified.

This sequence originates from a woman aged 45-65 years in good health and CMV-seropositive. The chain links TRBV2 to TRBJ1-2, with 8 bases identical to TRBD1. Material: PBMCs. The CDR3 DNA is TGTGCCAGCAGTGAGGACAGGGACTATGGCTACACCTTC. Its protein product is CASSEDRDYGYTF.